Following are 5 T cell receptor beta chains from one sample sequenced in a study of CXCR3-negative and CXCR3-positive naive CD8 T cells. Findings and limits, study-wide: Naive cells that were CXCR3-positive had more hydrophobic TRB CDR3s (compared with CXCR3-negative naive cells).

The method, 5' RACE with UMI labels, was used to prepare the TRB cDNA libraries. From its re-call of the 5' RACE reads, TCRdb lists each CDR3 protein once, without DNA. The sample features about 120,000 distinct CDR3 sequences, with about 0.35% in its top ten. These receptors lack a known antigen. Sequenced input: naive CXCR3+ CD8+ T cells from blood. Subset in this sample: CD45RO-CCR7+CD27+CD95- naive CD8+ T cells expressing CXCR3 (TNR3+). Source of these receptors: a human donor in good health. Some clones in this sample may be carry-over from other donors' samples.

The chain uses TRBV3-1 and TRBJ2-1; TCRdb's D call, TRBD1, is unchecked because there is no DNA. Germline V CDR1 and CDR2: LGHDT, YNNKEL (reference sequence). The CDR3 totals 15 residues. CDR3 region: CASSQDGGTVNEQFF.

V is TRBV28 and J is TRBJ2-1; without DNA, the TCRdb call of TRBD2 cannot be checked. This CDR3 region has 13 residues. The germline V gene encodes CDR1 MDHEN and CDR2 SYDVKM. CDR3 residues: CAGGGGSHNEQFF.

The chain uses TRBV4-1 and TRBJ1-1; TCRdb picks TRBD1, but there is no DNA to check that call. This CDR3 has 15 amino acids. From germline, CDR1 is MGHRA and CDR2 YSYEKL. The CDR3 reads CASSQARGPPDEAFF.

The J gene is TRBJ2-5, the V gene TRBV12-3 or TRBV12-4. This CDR3 is built from 17 residues. The CDR3 sequence is CASSSGPVLEHQETQYF.

The gene calls are TRBV12-5 and TRBJ2-1. The CDR3 spans 12 residues. Germline V lookup: CDR1 LGHNT, CDR2 FRNRAP. Here the CDR3 reads CASGFGSDEQFF.